The subject of this entry is one T cell receptor beta chain. Antigen specificity is unknown. These data belong to a study of shared clonotypes between healthy human individuals. The assay was immunoSEQ multiplex PCR, and TCRdb's table has in-frame clones only and misses some. The sample has nearly 600,000 clones; nearly 97% are singletons. Positive CCR7 selection of CD45RO-negative cells yielded the naive CD8 cells, and terminally differentiated effector memory CD45RA+ cells were excluded. Whole-study findings and limits: Tissues were not sampled, only blood, and their repertoires likely differ.

Per the germline V gene, CDR1 is MNHEY and CDR2 is SMNVEV (reference sequence). CDR3 length equals 14 residues. V gave up 10 bases and J gave up 10 bases; unmatched junction bases: 12. The specimen was naive CD8+ T cells sorted from blood. The chain is built from TRBV27 and TRBJ2-1; 11 nucleotides line up with TRBD2. The receptor's source is a woman aged 25 to 45 in good health. As DNA, the CDR3 is TGTGCCACCTCCCCCCTAGCGGGAGGCTCCGAGCAGTTCTTC. Translated: CATSPLAGGSEQFF.